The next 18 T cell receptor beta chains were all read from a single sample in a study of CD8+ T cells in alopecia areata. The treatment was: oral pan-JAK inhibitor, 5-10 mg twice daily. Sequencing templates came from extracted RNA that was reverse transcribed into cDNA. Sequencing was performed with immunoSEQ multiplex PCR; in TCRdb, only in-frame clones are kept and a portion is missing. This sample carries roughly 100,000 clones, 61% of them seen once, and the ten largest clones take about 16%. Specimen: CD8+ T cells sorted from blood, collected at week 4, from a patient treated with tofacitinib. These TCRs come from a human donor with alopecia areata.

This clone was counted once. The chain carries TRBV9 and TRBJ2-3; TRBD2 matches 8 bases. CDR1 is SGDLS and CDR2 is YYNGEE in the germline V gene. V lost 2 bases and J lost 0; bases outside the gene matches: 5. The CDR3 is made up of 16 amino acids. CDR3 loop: CASSVLGGASTDTQYF. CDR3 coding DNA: TGTGCCAGCAGCGTCCTCGGGGGGGCTAGCACAGATACGCAGTATTTT.

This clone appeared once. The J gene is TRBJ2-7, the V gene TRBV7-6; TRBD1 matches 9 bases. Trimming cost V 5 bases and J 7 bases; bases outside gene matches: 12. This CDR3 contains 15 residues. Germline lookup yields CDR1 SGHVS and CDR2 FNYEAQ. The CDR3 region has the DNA TGTGCCAGCAGCGTCCGGGACAGGGCCTTAGGGGAGCAGTACTTC. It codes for CASSVRDRALGEQYF.

The CDR3 coding sequence is TGCAGCGTTCTTTGGGTGAGCTCTGGAAACACCATATATTTT. Protein product: CSVLWVSSGNTIYF. The V call is TRBV29-1, the J call TRBJ1-3; no clear D. The CDR3 sequence is 14 residues long. Germline-derived CDR1 and CDR2 are SQVTM and ANQGSEA. The germline V and J ends were trimmed by 5 bases and 0 bases, with 11 bases remaining between them.

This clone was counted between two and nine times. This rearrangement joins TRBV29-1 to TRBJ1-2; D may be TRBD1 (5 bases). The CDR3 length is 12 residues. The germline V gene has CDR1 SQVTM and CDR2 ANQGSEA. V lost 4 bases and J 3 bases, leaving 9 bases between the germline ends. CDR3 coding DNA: TGCAGCGTTGTGAGAGGGGACTATGGCTACACCTTC. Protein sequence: CSVVRGDYGYTF. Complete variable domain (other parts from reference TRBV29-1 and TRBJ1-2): SAVISQKPSRDICQRGTSLTIQCQVDSQVTMMFWYRQQPGQSLTLIATANQGSEATYESGFVIDKFPISRPNLTFSTLTVSNMSPEDSSIYLCSVVRGDYGYTFGSGTRLTVV.

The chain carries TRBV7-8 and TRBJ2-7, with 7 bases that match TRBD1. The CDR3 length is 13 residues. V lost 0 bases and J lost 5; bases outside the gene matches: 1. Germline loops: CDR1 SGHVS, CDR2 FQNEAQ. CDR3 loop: CASSLAGGNEQYF. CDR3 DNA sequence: TGTGCCAGCAGCTTAGCAGGGGGCAACGAGCAGTACTTC.

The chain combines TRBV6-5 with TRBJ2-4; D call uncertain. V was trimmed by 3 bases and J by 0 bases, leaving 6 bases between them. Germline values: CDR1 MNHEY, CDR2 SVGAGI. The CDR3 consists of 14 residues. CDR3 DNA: TGTGCCAGCAGTTATCACCTAGCCAAAAACATTCAGTACTTC. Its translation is CASSYHLAKNIQYF.

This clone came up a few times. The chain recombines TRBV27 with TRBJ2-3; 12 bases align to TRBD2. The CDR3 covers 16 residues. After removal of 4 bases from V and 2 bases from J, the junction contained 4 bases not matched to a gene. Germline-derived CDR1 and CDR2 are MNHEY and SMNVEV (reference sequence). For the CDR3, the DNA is TGTGCCAGCAGTTCCCGGACTAGCGGGGACACAGATACGCAGTATTTT. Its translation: CASSSRTSGDTDTQYF.

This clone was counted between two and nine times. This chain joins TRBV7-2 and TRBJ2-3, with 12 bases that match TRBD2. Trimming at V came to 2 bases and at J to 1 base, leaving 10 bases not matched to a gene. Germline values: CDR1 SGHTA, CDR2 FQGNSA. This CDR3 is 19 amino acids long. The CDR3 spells CASSLRTSGIGRGTDTQYF. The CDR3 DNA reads TGTGCCAGCAGCTTAAGGACTAGCGGGATCGGTCGGGGCACAGATACGCAGTATTTT.

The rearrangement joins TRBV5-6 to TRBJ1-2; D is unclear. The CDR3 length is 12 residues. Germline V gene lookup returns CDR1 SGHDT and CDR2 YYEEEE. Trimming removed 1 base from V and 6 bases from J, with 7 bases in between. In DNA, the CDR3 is TGTGCCAGCAGCTTGATCGGGAATGGCTACACCTTC. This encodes CASSLIGNGYTF.

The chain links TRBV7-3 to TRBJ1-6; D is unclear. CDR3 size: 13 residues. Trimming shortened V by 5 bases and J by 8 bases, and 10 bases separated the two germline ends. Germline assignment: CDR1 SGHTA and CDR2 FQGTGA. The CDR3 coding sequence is TGTGCCAGCAGCCTCGAGGTCTATTCACCCCTCCACTTT. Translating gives CASSLEVYSPLHF.

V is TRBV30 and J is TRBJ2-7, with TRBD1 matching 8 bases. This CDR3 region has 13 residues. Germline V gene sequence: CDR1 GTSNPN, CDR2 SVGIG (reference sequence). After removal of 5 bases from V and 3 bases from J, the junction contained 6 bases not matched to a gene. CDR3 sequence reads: CAWGQGFFYEQYF. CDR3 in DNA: TGTGCCTGGGGACAGGGATTCTTCTACGAGCAGTACTTC.

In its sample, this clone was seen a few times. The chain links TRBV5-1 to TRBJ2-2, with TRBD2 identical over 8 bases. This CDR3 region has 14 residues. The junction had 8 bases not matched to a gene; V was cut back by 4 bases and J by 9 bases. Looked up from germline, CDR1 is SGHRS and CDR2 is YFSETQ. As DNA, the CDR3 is TGCGCCAGCAGCGGGAGCGGGAGAGACCGGGAGCTGTTTTTT. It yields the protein CASSGSGRDRELFF.

CDR3 protein: CAWSQGFSYEQYF. Here the CDR3 DNA reads TGTGCCTGGAGTCAGGGATTCTCCTACGAGCAGTACTTC. This chain links TRBV30 with TRBJ2-7, with D maybe TRBD1 (5 bases). With 2 bases removed from V and 0 bases from J, the gap between germline ends came to 8 bases. Germline-derived CDR1 and CDR2 are GTSNPN and SVGIG (reference sequence). The CDR3 sequence is 13 residues long.

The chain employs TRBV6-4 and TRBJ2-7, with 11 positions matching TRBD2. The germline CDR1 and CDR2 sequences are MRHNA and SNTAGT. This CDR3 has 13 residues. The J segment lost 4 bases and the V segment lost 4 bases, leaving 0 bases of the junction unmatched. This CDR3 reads CASSVAGGYEQYF. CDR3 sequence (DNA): TGTGCCAGCAGTGTAGCGGGAGGGTACGAGCAGTACTTC.

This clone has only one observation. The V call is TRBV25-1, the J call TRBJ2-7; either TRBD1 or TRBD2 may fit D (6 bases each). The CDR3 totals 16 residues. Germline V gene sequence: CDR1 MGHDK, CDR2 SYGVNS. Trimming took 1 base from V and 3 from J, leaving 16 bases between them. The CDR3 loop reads CASSEWGGQKHYEQYF. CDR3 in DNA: TGTGCCAGCAGTGAATGGGGAGGACAGAAACACTACGAGCAGTACTTC.

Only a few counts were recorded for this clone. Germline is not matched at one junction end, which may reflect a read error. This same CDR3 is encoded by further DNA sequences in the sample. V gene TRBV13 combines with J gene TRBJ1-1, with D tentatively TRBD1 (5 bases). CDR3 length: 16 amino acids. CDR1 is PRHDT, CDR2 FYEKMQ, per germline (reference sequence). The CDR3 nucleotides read TGCGCCAGCAGCCAAAGCCCTGGGGGGGTGAACACTGAAGCTTTCTTT. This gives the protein CASSQSPGGVNTEAFF.

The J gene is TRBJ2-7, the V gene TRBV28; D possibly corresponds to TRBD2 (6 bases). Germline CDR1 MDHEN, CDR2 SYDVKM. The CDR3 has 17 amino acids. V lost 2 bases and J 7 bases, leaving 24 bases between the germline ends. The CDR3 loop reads CASSLPVPHESAGEQYF. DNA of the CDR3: TGTGCCAGCAGTTTACCCGTCCCCCATGAGTCGGCGGGGGAGCAGTACTTC.

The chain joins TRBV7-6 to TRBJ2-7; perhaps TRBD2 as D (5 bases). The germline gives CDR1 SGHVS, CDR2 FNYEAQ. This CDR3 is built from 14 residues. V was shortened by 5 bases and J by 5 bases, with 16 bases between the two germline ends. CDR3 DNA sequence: TGTGCCAGCAGCCCCTTGGGGAGCGCCCACGAGCAGTACTTC. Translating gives CASSPLGSAHEQYF.